This TCR beta chain was identified in a study of OX40 agonist ivuxolimab in advanced cancers. Study context: At 0.01 to 10 mg/kg, ivuxolimab was administered intravenously to patients every 2 weeks. Head and neck, renal cell, melanoma or hepatocellular carcinoma were the cancers that dose-escalation patients had.

This clone was counted only a few times. Profiling relied on immunoSEQ multiplex PCR, and the TCRdb table lists in-frame clones only, not all of them. The sample includes around 10,000 clones, 70% to 80% of them seen just once. CDR3 length: 13 residues. Germline values: CDR1 MGHRA, CDR2 YSYEKL. The V gene lost 0 bases and the J gene lost 10 bases, with 12 bases spanning the gap. Baseline, cycle 4 day 1, and cycle 7 day 1 were the blood sampling points. This chain connects TRBV4-1 to TRBJ1-1, with D maybe TRBD1 (5 bases). The sequence was collected from an adult with an advanced solid tumor such as melanoma, head and neck, liver or kidney cancer. Sequencing used CD4+ or CD8+ T cells sorted from blood, obtained in a trial of the OX40 agonist ivuxolimab. CDR3 DNA sequence: TGCGCCAGCAGCCAAGATGGGGGTTATGTAGCTTTCTTT. It translates to CASSQDGGYVAFF.